This T cell receptor beta chain was found in a study of PD-1 blockade in classical Hodgkin lymphoma. Study as a whole: Patients in the cohort were put on intravenous nivolumab, 3 mg/kg every 2 weeks. Findings and limits, study-wide: Reports indicated that newly diagnosed patients had lower baseline TCR diversity than healthy donors did.

Sequencing was performed with immunoSEQ multiplex PCR; in TCRdb, only in-frame clones are kept and a portion is missing. The sample yields 40,000 to 45,000 clones, around 80% seen once. All patients relapsed after autologous stem cell transplantation, and brentuximab vedotin exposure varied. The study recorded best responses of complete response, partial response or progressive disease. Trimming stripped 10 bases from V and 4 bases from J, with 10 bases between. CDR1 MNHEY and CDR2 SMNVEV come from the germline V gene (reference sequence). This CDR3 has 11 residues. As to this clone: Its specificity is unknown.

This sequence joins TRBV27 and TRBJ1-1, with unresolved D. This sequence originates from a human donor with classical Hodgkin lymphoma. This specimen consisted of peripheral blood mononuclear cells (PBMCs), obtained at baseline. The chain's CDR3 is CATLWGTEAFF. CDR3 nucleotides: TGTGCCACCCTATGGGGCACTGAAGCTTTCTTT.